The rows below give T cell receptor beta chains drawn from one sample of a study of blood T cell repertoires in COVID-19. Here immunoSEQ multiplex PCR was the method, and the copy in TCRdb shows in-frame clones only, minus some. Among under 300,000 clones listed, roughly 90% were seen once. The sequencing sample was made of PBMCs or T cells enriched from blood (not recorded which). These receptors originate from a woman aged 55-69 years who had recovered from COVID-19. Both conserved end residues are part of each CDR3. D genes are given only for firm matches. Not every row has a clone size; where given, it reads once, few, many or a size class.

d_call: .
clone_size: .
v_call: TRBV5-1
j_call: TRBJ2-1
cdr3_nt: TGCGCCAGCAGCTTGGGCGCTATCTCCTACAATGAGCAGTTCTTC
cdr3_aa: CASSLGAISYNEQFF

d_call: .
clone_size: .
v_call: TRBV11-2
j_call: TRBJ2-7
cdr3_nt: TGTGCCAGCAGCTCCGGGACACCCCCCTACGAGCAGTACTTC
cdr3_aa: CASSSGTPPYEQYF

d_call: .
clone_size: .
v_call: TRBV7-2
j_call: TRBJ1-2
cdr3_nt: TGTGCCAGCAGCTTCTATTTGACAGGCTCGAATGGCTACACCTTC
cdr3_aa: CASSFYLTGSNGYTF

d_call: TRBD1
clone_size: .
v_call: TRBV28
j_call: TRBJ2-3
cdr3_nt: TGTGCCAGCAGTTTGGGGCTTCAGGGGGCAGATACGCAGTATTTT
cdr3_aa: CASSLGLQGADTQYF

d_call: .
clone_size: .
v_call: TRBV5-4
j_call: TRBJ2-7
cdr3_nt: TGTGCCAGCAGCCGGGTCAGTTCCGGCGTCTACGAGCAGTACTTC
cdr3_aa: CASSRVSSGVYEQYF

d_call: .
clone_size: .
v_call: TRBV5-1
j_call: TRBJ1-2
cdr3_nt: TGCGCCAGCAGCCGAACAGGGCGGGTTTATGGCTACACCTTC
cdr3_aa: CASSRTGRVYGYTF

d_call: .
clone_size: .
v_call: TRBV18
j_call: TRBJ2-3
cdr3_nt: TGTGCCAGCTCACCGCGACGGGGTCCAGATACGCAGTATTTT
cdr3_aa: CASSPRRGPDTQYF

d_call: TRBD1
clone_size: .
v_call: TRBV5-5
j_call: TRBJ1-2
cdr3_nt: TGTGCCAGCAGCTCACCAACAGGGGTCTCAGCTAATGTTCTATTTCGCTACACCTTC
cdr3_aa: CASSSPTGVSANVLFRYTF

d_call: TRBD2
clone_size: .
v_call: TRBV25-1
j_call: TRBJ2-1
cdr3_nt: TGTGCCAGCAGTGAATGGGTGGCTAGCGGGAGGGTCAATGAGCAGTTCTTC
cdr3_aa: CASSEWVASGRVNEQFF

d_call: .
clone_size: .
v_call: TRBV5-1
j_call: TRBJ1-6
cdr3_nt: TGCGCCAGCAGCTCGACAGAGAATTCACCCCTCCACTTT
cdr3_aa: CASSSTENSPLHF

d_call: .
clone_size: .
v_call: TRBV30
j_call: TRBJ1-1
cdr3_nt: TGTGCCTGGACCCGGGGAACTGAAGCTTTCTTT
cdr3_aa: CAWTRGTEAFF

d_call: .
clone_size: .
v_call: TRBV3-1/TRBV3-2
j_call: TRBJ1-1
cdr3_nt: TGTGCCAGCAGCCAAGAGGTACAAGTCAGTGAAGCTTTCTTT
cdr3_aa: CASSQEVQVSEAFF

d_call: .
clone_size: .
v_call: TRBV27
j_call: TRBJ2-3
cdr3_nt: TGTGCCAGCAGTTCCGGGACTAGCACAGATACGCAGTATTTT
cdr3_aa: CASSSGTSTDTQYF

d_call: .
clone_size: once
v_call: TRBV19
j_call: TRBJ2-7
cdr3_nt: TGTGCCAGTAGAGACAGCCTTTACTCCTACGAGCAGTACTTC
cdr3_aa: CASRDSLYSYEQYF

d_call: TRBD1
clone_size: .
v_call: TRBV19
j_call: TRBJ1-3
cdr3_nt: TGTGCCAGCAACGACAGGGCCAACTCTGGAAACACCATATATTTT
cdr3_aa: CASNDRANSGNTIYF

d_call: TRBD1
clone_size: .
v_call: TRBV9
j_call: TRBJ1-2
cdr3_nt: TGTGCCAGCAGCGTAGTCCCGGGACAGGGGACCTATGGCTACACCTTC
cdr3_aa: CASSVVPGQGTYGYTF

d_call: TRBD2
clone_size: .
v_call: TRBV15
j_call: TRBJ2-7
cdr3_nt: TGTGCCACCAGCAGAGTAGACGGCGGGAGTAGATACGAGCAGTACTTC
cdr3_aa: CATSRVDGGSRYEQYF

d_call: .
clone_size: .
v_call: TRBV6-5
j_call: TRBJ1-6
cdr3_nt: TGTGCCAGCAGGCCGGGGACGGGGGGGAATTCACCCCTCCACTTT
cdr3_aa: CASRPGTGGNSPLHF

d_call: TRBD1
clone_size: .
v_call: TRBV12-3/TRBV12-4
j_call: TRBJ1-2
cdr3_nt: TGTGCCAGCGGTGCCGGGACAGGCTATGGCTACACCTTC
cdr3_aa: CASGAGTGYGYTF

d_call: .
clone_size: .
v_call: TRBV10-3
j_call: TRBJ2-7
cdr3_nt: TGTGCCATCAGTGACAGGGGCTACGAGCAGTACTTC
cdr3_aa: CAISDRGYEQYF

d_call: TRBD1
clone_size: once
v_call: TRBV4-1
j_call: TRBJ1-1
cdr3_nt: TGCGCCAGCAGCCGAGGGACAGGGGATGACACTGAAGCTTTCTTT
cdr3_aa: CASSRGTGDDTEAFF

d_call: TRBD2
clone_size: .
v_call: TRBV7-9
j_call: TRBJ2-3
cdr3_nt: TGTGCCAGCAGCTCCGGGACTAGCAGGACAGATACGCAGTATTTT
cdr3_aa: CASSSGTSRTDTQYF

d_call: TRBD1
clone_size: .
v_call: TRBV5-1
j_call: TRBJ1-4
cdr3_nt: TGCGCCAGCAGCTTGGGAGGGGGCGCTTCTAATGAAAAACTGTTTTTT
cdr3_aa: CASSLGGGASNEKLFF

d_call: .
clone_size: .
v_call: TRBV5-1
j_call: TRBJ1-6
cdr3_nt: TGCGCCAGCAGCTGGTTGATTGGGGGGAATTCACCCCTCCACTTT
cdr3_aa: CASSWLIGGNSPLHF

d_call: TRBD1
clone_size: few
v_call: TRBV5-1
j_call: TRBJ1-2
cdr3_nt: TGCGCCAGCAGCCCTCAAGGGCAGGGGGCCTATGGCTACACCTTC
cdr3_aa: CASSPQGQGAYGYTF

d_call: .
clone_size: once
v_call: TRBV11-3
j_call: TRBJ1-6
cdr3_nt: TGTGCCAGCAGCTTTTCGAATTCACCCCTCCACTTT
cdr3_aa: CASSFSNSPLHF

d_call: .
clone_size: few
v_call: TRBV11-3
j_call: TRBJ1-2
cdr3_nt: TGTGCCAGCAGCATGGCAGGAGGTGGATACTATGGCTACACCTTC
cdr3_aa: CASSMAGGGYYGYTF

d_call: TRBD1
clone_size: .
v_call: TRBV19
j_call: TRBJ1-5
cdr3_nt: TGTGCCAGTAGTTGGGACAGGGTGAATCAGCCCCAGCATTTT
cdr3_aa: CASSWDRVNQPQHF

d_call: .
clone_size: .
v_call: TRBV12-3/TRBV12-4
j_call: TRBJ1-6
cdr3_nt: TGTGCCAGCAGTTTGTCTCTTTCACCCCTCCACTTT
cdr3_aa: CASSLSLSPLHF

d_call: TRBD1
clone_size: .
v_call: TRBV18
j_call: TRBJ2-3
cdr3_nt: TGTGCCAGCTCACCAGCGGACAGGGGAAGCACAGATACGCAGTATTTT
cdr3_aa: CASSPADRGSTDTQYF

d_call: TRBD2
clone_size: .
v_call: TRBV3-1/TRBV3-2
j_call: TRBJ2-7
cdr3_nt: TGTGCCAGCAGCTTCCTAGCGGGGGACGAGCAGTACTTC
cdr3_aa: CASSFLAGDEQYF

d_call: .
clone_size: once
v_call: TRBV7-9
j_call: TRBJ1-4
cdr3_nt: TGTGCCAGCAGCTTAGCAGACCTGGGCACTAATGAAAAACTGTTTTTT
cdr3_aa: CASSLADLGTNEKLFF

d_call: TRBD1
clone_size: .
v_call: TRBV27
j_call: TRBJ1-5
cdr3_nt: TGTGCCAGCAAACCGGGACAGGGATATCAGCCCCAGCATTTT
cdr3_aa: CASKPGQGYQPQHF

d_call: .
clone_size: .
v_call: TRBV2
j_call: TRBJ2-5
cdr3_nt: TGTGCCAGCAGTGCTCAGCAAGAGACCCAGTACTTC
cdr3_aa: CASSAQQETQYF

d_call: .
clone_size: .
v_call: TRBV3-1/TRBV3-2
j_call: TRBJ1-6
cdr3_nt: TGTGCCAGCAGCCAAGAAGGAGGGTCACCCCTCCACTTT
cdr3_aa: CASSQEGGSPLHF

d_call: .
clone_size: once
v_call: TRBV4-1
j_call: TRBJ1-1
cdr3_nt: TGCGCCAGCAGCCAAGAACAGCGAAGGGGCACTGAAGCTTTCTTT
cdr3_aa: CASSQEQRRGTEAFF

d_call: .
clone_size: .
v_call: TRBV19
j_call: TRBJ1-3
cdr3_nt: TGTGCCAGTAGTATAGGAGGTCAAAACACCATATATTTT
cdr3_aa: CASSIGGQNTIYF

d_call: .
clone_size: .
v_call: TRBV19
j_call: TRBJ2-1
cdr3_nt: TGTGCCAGTAGTATAGATCATGGGAGGTACAATGAGCAGTTCTTC
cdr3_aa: CASSIDHGRYNEQFF

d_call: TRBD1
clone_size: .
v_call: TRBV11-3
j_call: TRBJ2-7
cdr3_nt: TGTGCCAGCAGCTTCGGGACAGGGGCCTCCTACGAGCAGTACTTC
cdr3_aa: CASSFGTGASYEQYF

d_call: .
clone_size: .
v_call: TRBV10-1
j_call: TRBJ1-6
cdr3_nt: TGCGCCAGCAGTGAAGCAGGGCTCAATTCACCCCTCCACTTT
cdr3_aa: CASSEAGLNSPLHF

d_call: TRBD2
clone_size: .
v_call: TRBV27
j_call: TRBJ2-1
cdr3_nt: TGTGCCAGCAGTTTACGGGGACTAGCGGCTGAGCAGTTCTTC
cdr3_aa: CASSLRGLAAEQFF

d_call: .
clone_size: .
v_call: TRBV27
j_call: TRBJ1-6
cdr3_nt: TGTGCCAGCAGTTTGGGCAATTCACCCCTCCACTTT
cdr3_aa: CASSLGNSPLHF

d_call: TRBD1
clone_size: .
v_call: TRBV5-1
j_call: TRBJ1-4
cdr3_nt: TGCGCCAGCACCCCTTGGACAGGGGGGAGTGAAAAACTGTTTTTT
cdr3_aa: CASTPWTGGSEKLFF

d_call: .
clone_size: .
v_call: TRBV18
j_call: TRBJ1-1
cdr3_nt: TGTGCCAGCTCACTGGCCCGGGGGGACACTGAAGCTTTCTTT
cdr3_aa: CASSLARGDTEAFF

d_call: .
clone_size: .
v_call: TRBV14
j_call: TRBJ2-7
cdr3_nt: TGTGCCAGCAGCTGGACAAGGTCTACCTACGAGCAGTACTTC
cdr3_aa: CASSWTRSTYEQYF

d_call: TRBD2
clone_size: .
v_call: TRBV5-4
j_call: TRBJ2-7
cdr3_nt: TGTGCCAGCAGCTTCGGAACGGGGGGGCAGGACGAGCAGTACTTC
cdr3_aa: CASSFGTGGQDEQYF

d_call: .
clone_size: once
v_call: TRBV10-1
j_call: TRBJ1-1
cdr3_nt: TGCGCCAGCAGTGAAGGGCCTAGGGGAAACACTGAAGCTTTCTTT
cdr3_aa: CASSEGPRGNTEAFF

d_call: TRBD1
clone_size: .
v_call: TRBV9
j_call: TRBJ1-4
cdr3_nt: TGTGCCAGCAGCCCCGTAGGGGGCACTAATGAAAAACTGTTTTTT
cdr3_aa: CASSPVGGTNEKLFF

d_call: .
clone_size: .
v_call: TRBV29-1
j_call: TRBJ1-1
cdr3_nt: TGCAGCGTGCTGGCAGGGACTAAAGCTTTCTTT
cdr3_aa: CSVLAGTKAFF

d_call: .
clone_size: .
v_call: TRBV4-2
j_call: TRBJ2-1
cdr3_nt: TGTGCCAGCAGCCGTGCAGAAGAGCAGTTCTTC
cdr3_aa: CASSRAEEQFF